The 7 T cell receptor beta chains below were found in one sample sequenced in a study of shared clonotypes between healthy human individuals. Repertoires were generated with immunoSEQ multiplex PCR, while TCRdb's copy carries only in-frame clones and drops some. The data show around 2,000,000 clones, about 94% seen once. Naive CD8 cells were CD45RO-negative, positively selected for CCR7, excluding terminally differentiated effector memory CD45RA+ cells. Material: naive CD8+ T cells sorted from blood. The source of these receptors is a man between 18 and 35 years old in good health.

This chain joins TRBV7-9 and TRBJ2-7, with a possible D match to TRBD1 (6 bases). The CDR3 totals 14 residues. Germline loops: CDR1 SEHNR, CDR2 FQNEAQ (reference sequence). V dropped 4 bases and J dropped 5 bases, with 15 bases sitting between them. The CDR3 protein is CASSSGQRADEQYF. For the CDR3, the DNA is TGTGCCAGCAGCTCGGGACAACGAGCCGACGAGCAGTACTTC.

The V gene is TRBV18, the J gene TRBJ1-1, with a possible D match to TRBD1 (5 bases). Germline V gene data show CDR1 as KGHSH and CDR2 as LQKENI. The CDR3 sequence is 13 residues long. The V gene lost 4 bases and the J gene lost 2 bases, with 8 bases spanning the gap. CDR3 region: CASSQGPNTEAFF. CDR3 sequence (DNA): TGTGCCAGCTCACAGGGACCCAACACTGAAGCTTTCTTT.

V usage is TRBV9 and J usage is TRBJ2-5, with D possibly TRBD2 on 6 matching bases. In germline, CDR1 is SGDLS, CDR2 YYNGEE. The ends were cut back, 4 bases at V and 5 bases at J, with 15 bases in the middle. There are 14 residues in the CDR3. CDR3 in DNA: TGTGCCAGCAGCACCCGGGGGACCCCTGAGACCCAGTACTTC. It specifies CASSTRGTPETQYF.

This sequence joins TRBV29-1 and TRBJ1-1; TRBD1 matches 7 bases. CDR1 is SQVTM and CDR2 is ANQGSEA in the germline V gene. Trimming took 0 bases from V and 0 from J; bases not matched to a gene: 4. This CDR3 is 15 amino acids long. The CDR3 loop is CSVEDPGQLNTEAFF. In nucleotides, the CDR3 is TGCAGCGTTGAAGATCCGGGACAGCTGAACACTGAAGCTTTCTTT.

The chain employs TRBV11-2 and TRBJ2-3; the D is unclear. With 5 bases removed from V and 1 base from J, the gap between germline ends came to 10 bases. The CDR3 is 14 amino acids. The germline CDR1 and CDR2 sequences are SGHAT and FQNNGV. CDR3 coding DNA: TGTGCCAGCAGCAGACCCTTCGGCACAGATACGCAGTATTTT. Protein sequence: CASSRPFGTDTQYF.

This clone was recorded only once. The chain combines TRBV28 with TRBJ1-6; D gene ambiguous. V gave up 2 bases and J gave up 9 bases, with 14 bases separating them. The CDR3 length is 15 residues. The germline V gene has CDR1 MDHEN and CDR2 SYDVKM. The CDR3 spells CASSLGPDGTSPLHF. The DNA for the CDR3 is TGTGCCAGCAGTTTAGGACCGGACGGCACTTCACCCCTCCACTTT.

The J gene is TRBJ2-7, the V gene TRBV5-4, with unresolved D. The CDR3 consists of 14 residues. Germline lookup yields CDR1 SGHNT and CDR2 YYREEE (reference sequence). V was shortened by 4 bases and J by 0 bases, with 11 bases between the two germline ends. CDR3: CASSPDMYSYEQYF. CDR3 nucleotides: TGTGCCAGCAGCCCAGACATGTACTCCTACGAGCAGTACTTC.